This TCR beta chain was observed in a study of regulatory T cells in long-lasting Graves disease. Time point noted: newly diagnosed GD, antithyroid drugs for less than 3 months. After RNA was extracted from PBMCs, the TCR library was made from it. A word on this clonotype: Antigen: not known.

Libraries of TCR beta came from iRepertoire HTBI primers plus Arm-PCR of CDR3 regions. Original processing notes: From all samples, identification returned some 15 TRBJ and approximately 63 TRBV segments. One entry per CDR3 protein results from TCRdb running MiXCR on the multiplex PCR reads. TCRdb, not the original authors, processed these V and J calls. The repertoire consists of approximately 300,000 distinct CDR3 sequences, with roughly 18% occurring once and the leading ten covering 35% to 45%. The CDR3 spans 13 residues. Per the germline V gene, CDR1 is SGDLS and CDR2 is YYNGEE. Trimming took 0 bases from V and 4 from J, leaving 4 bases between them. General study results and limits: Whereas new patients shared roughly 910 public clonotypes, persistent patients shared more, at 2,500 to 3,500. Lower TCR diversity characterized persistent Graves' patients relative to newly diagnosed patients. TRBV28, TRBJ1-2 and TRBJ2-5 were favored in persistent disease.

The receptor comes from a female donor with Graves disease. Sample: peripheral blood mononuclear cells (PBMCs), taken at new diagnosis, from a patient treated with antithyroid drugs. This chain connects TRBV9 to TRBJ2-2, with unresolved D. CDR3: CASSVALTGELFF. CDR3 sequence (DNA): TGTGCCAGCAGCGTAGCCCTCACCGGGGAGCTGTTTTTT.